The clone carrying this T cell receptor beta chain showed up many times. What it binds is unknown. The data belong to a study of early T cells in non-severe SARS-CoV-2 infection. Overall study results and limits: In VDJdb matching, anti-spike CD8 responses were favored while private and CD4 specificities went missing.

TCRdb recomputed calls from the 5' RACE reads with MiXCR, one row per CDR3 protein. The table records about 60,000 distinct CDR3 sequences, around 10% of them present only once. There are 14 residues in the CDR3. Germline lookup yields CDR1 SGHNT and CDR2 YYREEE (reference sequence). V was pared by 1 base and J by 8 bases, with 15 bases between. The sequenced material came from whole blood. The V call is TRBV5-4, the J call TRBJ1-1; D ambiguous. The TCR originated in an adult who was a healthcare worker with PCR-confirmed SARS-CoV-2 infection or an uninfected control (not recorded which). Here the CDR3 DNA reads TGTGCCAGCAGCTTGAACAGTGGAGTGTTAGAAGCTTTCTTT. This translates into CASSLNSGVLEAFF.